The 18 T cell receptor beta chains below were found in one sample sequenced in a study of OX40 agonist ivuxolimab in advanced cancers. Profiling relied on immunoSEQ multiplex PCR, and the TCRdb table lists in-frame clones only, not all of them. Of around 57,000 clones in the sample, roughly 90% were seen once. Sequenced material: CD4+ or CD8+ T cells sorted from blood, taken in a trial of the OX40 agonist ivuxolimab. The receptors were gathered from an adult with an advanced solid tumor such as melanoma, head and neck, liver or kidney cancer.

The rearrangement uses TRBV5-1 and TRBJ2-4, with 9 bases identical to TRBD2. Germline V gene sequence: CDR1 SGHRS, CDR2 YFSETQ. The CDR3 spans 17 residues. The V segment lost 2 bases and the J segment 6 bases; nucleotides outside the gene matches: 12. The CDR3, as DNA: TGCGCCAGCAGCTTCGGACTAGCGAGCGGTCAGGGAAACATTCAGTACTTC. Amino acids: CASSFGLASGQGNIQYF.

The chain links TRBV30 to TRBJ1-4, with TRBD1 as a possible D gene (5 bases). Per the germline V gene, CDR1 is GTSNPN and CDR2 is SVGIG (reference sequence). The CDR3 contains 15 residues. Trimming removed 3 bases from V and 3 bases from J, with 14 bases in between. The chain's CDR3 is CAWSPAGAANEKLFF. Here the CDR3 DNA reads TGTGCCTGGAGCCCCGCCGGGGCGGCTAATGAAAAACTGTTTTTT.

This chain uses TRBV19 with TRBJ2-4; a weak D match, TRBD1 (6 bases). This CDR3 region has 16 residues. Trimming pared 5 bases from V and 2 bases from J, leaving 16 bases between. The germline CDR1 and CDR2 sequences are LNHDA and SQIVND (reference sequence). This CDR3 is CASSSYRVSSKNIQYF. CDR3 sequence (DNA): TGTGCCAGTAGTTCTTACAGGGTTTCGTCCAAAAACATTCAGTACTTC.

This chain uses TRBV6-5 with TRBJ1-5; no definite D call. Trimming removed 4 bases at V and 5 bases at J, with 9 bases between. From germline, CDR1 is MNHEY and CDR2 SVGAGI. The CDR3 consists of 13 residues. CDR3 sequence: CASSFGPDQPQHF. The CDR3 coding sequence is TGTGCCAGCAGTTTTGGGCCGGATCAGCCCCAGCATTTT.

In its sample, this clone was seen once. The chain recombines TRBV18 with TRBJ2-3; tentatively, D is TRBD2 (5 bases). V dropped 2 bases and J dropped 4 bases, with 10 bases sitting between them. Germline loops: CDR1 KGHSH, CDR2 LQKENI. The CDR3 totals 14 residues. This chain's CDR3 is CASSPETRPDTQYF. CDR3 coding DNA: TGTGCCAGCTCACCAGAAACTAGACCAGATACGCAGTATTTT.

This chain joins TRBV28 and TRBJ2-5; TRBD1 aligns across 8 bases. The V gene end was trimmed by 2 bases and the J gene end by 0 bases; junction bases not matched to a gene: 5. The CDR3 length is 16 residues. Germline loops: CDR1 MDHEN, CDR2 SYDVKM. The CDR3 here is CASSLQGAGNQETQYF. In DNA, the CDR3 is TGTGCCAGCAGTTTACAGGGGGCCGGGAACCAAGAGACCCAGTACTTC. The variable domain in full, with the rest retrieved from reference TRBV28 and TRBJ2-5, is DVKVTQSSRYLVKRTGEKVFLECVQDMDHENMFWYRQDPGLGLRLIYFSYDVKMKEKGDIPEGYSVSREKKERFSLILESASTNQTSMYLCASSLQGAGNQETQYFGPGTRLLVL.

J is TRBJ1-2 and V is TRBV28; TRBD1 aligns across 10 bases. Per the germline V gene, CDR1 is MDHEN and CDR2 is SYDVKM. Unmatched junction bases numbered 8, after V lost 5 bases and J lost 8 bases. The CDR3 is made up of 14 amino acids. CDR3 protein: CASSPGTGAGGYTF. CDR3 DNA: TGTGCCAGCAGTCCCGGGACAGGGGCGGGAGGCTACACCTTC.

The chain recombines TRBV5-4 with TRBJ2-5, with TRBD1 matching over 8 bases. The CDR3 length is 14 residues. The germline gives CDR1 SGHNT, CDR2 YYREEE (reference sequence). V trimming: 4 bases; J trimming: 3 bases; junction bases outside the gene matches: 5. The CDR3 loop reads CASSRGQAEETQYF. The DNA of the CDR3 is TGTGCCAGCAGCCGGGGACAGGCAGAAGAGACCCAGTACTTC.

This chain connects TRBV9 to TRBJ2-2; D unclear. V shed 0 bases and J shed 5 bases, with 8 bases lying between them. This CDR3 region has 14 residues. Germline values: CDR1 SGDLS, CDR2 YYNGEE. CDR3 protein: CASSVAGHTGELFF. CDR3 sequence (DNA): TGTGCCAGCAGCGTAGCAGGCCATACCGGGGAGCTGTTTTTT.

The J gene is TRBJ1-1, the V gene TRBV5-1, with TRBD1 identical over 7 bases. The junction had 4 bases not matched to a gene; V was cut back by 0 bases and J by 5 bases. The V gene's germline CDR1 is SGHRS and CDR2 YFSETQ. The CDR3 runs to 14 residues. CDR3 nucleotides: TGCGCCAGCAGCTTGGGACAGGGTCAAACTGAAGCTTTCTTT. As protein: CASSLGQGQTEAFF.

This chain links TRBV30 with TRBJ1-2, with D perhaps matching TRBD1 (6 bases). The CDR3 loop spans 14 amino acids. The V end was cut by 0 bases, the J end by 4 bases, with 12 bases between. Germline V CDR1 and CDR2: GTSNPN, SVGIG (reference sequence). This chain's CDR3 is CAWSVRGAAYGYTF. The DNA for the CDR3 is TGTGCCTGGAGTGTACGGGGGGCAGCCTATGGCTACACCTTC.

This clone was seen more than once but under ten times. The J gene is TRBJ2-1, the V gene TRBV2; TRBD2 might be the D (5 bases). This CDR3 comprises 18 residues. The germline V gene has CDR1 SNHLY and CDR2 FYNNEI. V was shortened by 9 bases and J by 5 bases, with 29 bases between the two germline ends. CDR3 region: CARRLSPSAQRINNEQFF. CDR3 in DNA: TGTGCCAGGAGACTAAGCCCTTCAGCCCAGCGCATAAACAATGAGCAGTTCTTC. Filled out from reference TRBV2 and TRBJ2-1, the complete variable domain reads EPEVTQTPSHQVTQMGQEVILRCVPISNHLYFYWYRQILGQKVEFLVSFYNNEISEKSEIFDDQFSVERPDGSNFTLKIRSTKLEDSAMYFCARRLSPSAQRINNEQFFGPGTRLTVL.

This chain links TRBV19 with TRBJ1-2; the D gene is possibly TRBD1 (5 bases). V was clipped by 7 bases and J by 3 bases, with 18 bases between them. The CDR3 has 15 amino acids. Germline-derived CDR1 and CDR2 are LNHDA and SQIVND (reference sequence). The CDR3 nucleotides are TGTGCCAGTACCGACACCGCCGGGACGGACTATGGCTACACCTTC. Its protein product is CASTDTAGTDYGYTF. Full variable domain (rest looked up from reference TRBV19 and TRBJ1-2): DGGITQSPKYLFRKEGQNVTLSCEQNLNHDAMYWYRQDPGQGLRLIYYSQIVNDFQKGDIAEGYSVSREKKESFPLTVTSAQKNPTAFYLCASTDTAGTDYGYTFGSGTRLTVV.

The V gene is TRBV2, the J gene TRBJ1-2; no firm D call. Germline V CDR1 and CDR2: SNHLY, FYNNEI. The length of the CDR3 is 13 residues. V was trimmed by 6 bases and J by 2 bases, leaving 10 bases between them. Here the CDR3 reads CASRYSQNYGYTF. The CDR3 coding sequence is TGTGCCAGCAGGTACAGCCAGAACTATGGCTACACCTTC.

The CDR3 loop reads CASRPPGDSNQPQHF. In DNA, the CDR3 is TGTGCCAGCCGACCCCCTGGGGATAGCAATCAGCCCCAGCATTTT. The chain couples TRBV18 to TRBJ1-5; D call uncertain. This CDR3 is 15 amino acids long. From germline, CDR1 is KGHSH and CDR2 LQKENI. V gave up 8 bases and J gave up 0 bases, with 14 bases separating them.

The CDR3 nucleotides are TGTGCCAGCTCACCTGAACAGGGTTGGCCCCAGCATTTT. Amino acid sequence: CASSPEQGWPQHF. The chain joins TRBV18 to TRBJ1-5, with a possible D match to TRBD1 (6 bases). CDR1 and CDR2 from the germline V gene are KGHSH and LQKENI. The CDR3 has 13 residues. Trimming pared 3 bases from V and 9 bases from J, leaving 12 bases between.

The gene calls are TRBV10-1 and TRBJ1-5; no reliable D call. Per germline, CDR1 WNHNN and CDR2 SYGVQD (reference sequence). This CDR3 has 10 amino acids. Trimming cost V 6 bases and J 7 bases, with 4 bases left between them. The CDR3 region is CASRGQPQHF. CDR3 sequence (DNA): TGCGCCAGCAGGGGACAGCCCCAGCATTTT.

The chain combines TRBV6-6 with TRBJ2-1; D is uncertain. The germline V gene encodes CDR1 MNHNY and CDR2 SVGAGI (reference sequence). Trimming stripped 0 bases from V and 7 bases from J, with 4 bases between. The CDR3 loop spans 12 amino acids. This CDR3 is CASSYSKNEQFF. CDR3 nucleotides: TGTGCCAGCAGTTACTCGAAGAATGAGCAGTTCTTC.